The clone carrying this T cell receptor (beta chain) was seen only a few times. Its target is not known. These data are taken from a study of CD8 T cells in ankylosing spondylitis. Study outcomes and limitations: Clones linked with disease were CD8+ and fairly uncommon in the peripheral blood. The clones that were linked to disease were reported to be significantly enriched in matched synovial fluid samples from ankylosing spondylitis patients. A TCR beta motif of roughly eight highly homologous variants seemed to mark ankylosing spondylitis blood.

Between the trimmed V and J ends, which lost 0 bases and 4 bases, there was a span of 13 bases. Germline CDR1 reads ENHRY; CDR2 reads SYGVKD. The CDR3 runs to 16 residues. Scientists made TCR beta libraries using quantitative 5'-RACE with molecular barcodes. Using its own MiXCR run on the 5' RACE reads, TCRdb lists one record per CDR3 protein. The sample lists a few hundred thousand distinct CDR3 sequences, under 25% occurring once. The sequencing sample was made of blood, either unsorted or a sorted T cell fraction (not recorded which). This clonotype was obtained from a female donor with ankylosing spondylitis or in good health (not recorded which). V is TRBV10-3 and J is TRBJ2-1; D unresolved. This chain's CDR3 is CAISESTLRLYNEQFF. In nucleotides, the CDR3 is TGTGCCATCAGTGAGTCGACTCTACGGCTGTACAATGAGCAGTTCTTC.